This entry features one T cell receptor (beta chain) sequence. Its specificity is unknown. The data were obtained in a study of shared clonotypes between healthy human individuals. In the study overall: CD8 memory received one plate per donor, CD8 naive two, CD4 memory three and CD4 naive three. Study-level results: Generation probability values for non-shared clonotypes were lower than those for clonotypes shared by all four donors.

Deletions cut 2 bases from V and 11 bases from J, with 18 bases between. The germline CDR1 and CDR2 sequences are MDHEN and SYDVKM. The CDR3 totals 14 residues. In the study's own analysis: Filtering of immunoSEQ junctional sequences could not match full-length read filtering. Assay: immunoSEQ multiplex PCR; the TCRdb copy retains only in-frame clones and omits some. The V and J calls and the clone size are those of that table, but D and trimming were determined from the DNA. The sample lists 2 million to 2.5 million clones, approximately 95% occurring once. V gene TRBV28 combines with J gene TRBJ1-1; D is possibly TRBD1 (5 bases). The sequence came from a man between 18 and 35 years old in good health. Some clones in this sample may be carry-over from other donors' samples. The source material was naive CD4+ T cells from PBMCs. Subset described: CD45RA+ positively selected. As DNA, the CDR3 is TGTGCCAGCAGTTTAATCGTTTCCAGGGTGGGGGCTTTCTTT. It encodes CASSLIVSRVGAFF.